Following are 21 T cell receptor beta chains from one sample sequenced in a study of cytomegalovirus exposure and HLA in healthy donors. Generated by immunoSEQ multiplex PCR, the TCRdb table keeps only in-frame clones and is missing some. The sample shows some 210,000 clones, over 65% of them seen only once. Material: PBMCs. The receptors originated from a woman between 18 and 29 years old in good health and CMV-seronegative.

The chain couples TRBV5-6 to TRBJ2-7; D might be TRBD2 (5 bases). V lost 2 bases and J lost 0, with 9 bases in between. Germline CDR1 reads SGHDT; CDR2 reads YYEEEE. The CDR3 consists of 14 residues. CDR3 nucleotide sequence: TGTGCCAGCAGCTTCGGGAAGAGCTCCTACGAGCAGTACTTC. Its translation is CASSFGKSSYEQYF.

The rearrangement links TRBV6-5 to TRBJ1-2; D may be TRBD1 (6 bases). The germline V gene encodes CDR1 MNHEY and CDR2 SVGAGI. The CDR3 has 12 residues. V lost 6 bases and J 9 bases, leaving 14 bases between the germline ends. For the CDR3, the DNA is TGTGCCAGCAGCGGGGGCCGCGGCCGCTACACCTTC. This sequence encodes CASSGGRGRYTF.

V gene TRBV23-1 combines with J gene TRBJ2-7; D might be TRBD1 or TRBD2, each matching 6 bases. Being an ORF, TRBV23-1 has a function that is uncertain. The V end was cut by 4 bases, the J end by 9 bases, with 22 bases between. The CDR3 extends over 15 amino acids. The CDR3 spells CASSPRRGERGRQYF. The CDR3, as DNA: TGCGCCAGCAGTCCGCGGAGGGGGGAAAGAGGTCGGCAGTACTTC.

V usage is TRBV6-1 and J usage is TRBJ1-1, with 7 bases that match TRBD1. Per germline, CDR1 MNHNS and CDR2 SASEGT. V lost 3 bases to trimming and J lost 4 bases; unmatched junction nucleotides: 8. The CDR3 has 15 residues. The CDR3 DNA sequence: TGTGCCAGCAGTGATGTCCGACAGGGCATCACTGAAGCTTTCTTT. Residues: CASSDVRQGITEAFF.

This chain links TRBV6-1 with TRBJ2-6; D possibly matches TRBD1 or TRBD2 (5 bases each). The CDR3 runs to 17 residues. The germline gives CDR1 MNHNS, CDR2 SASEGT. Trimming left V 4 bases short and J 1 base short, with 14 bases between. The DNA for the CDR3 is TGTGCCAGCAGTGTTTCAGGGAGTTCGTCTGGGGCCAACGTCCTGACTTTC. Protein product: CASSVSGSSSGANVLTF.

The chain couples TRBV2 to TRBJ1-4; no clear D gene. V was pared by 6 bases and J by 4 bases, with 6 bases between. From germline, CDR1 is SNHLY and CDR2 FYNNEI. The CDR3 extends over 12 amino acids. The CDR3 sequence is CASRSHNEKLFF. CDR3 sequence (DNA): TGTGCCAGCAGGAGTCATAATGAAAAACTGTTTTTT.

The rearrangement links TRBV4-1 to TRBJ1-5; unclear D gene. CDR1 and CDR2 from the germline V gene are MGHRA and YSYEKL. Trimming stripped 4 bases from V and 5 bases from J, with 15 bases between. The CDR3 contains 15 residues. The CDR3 sequence: CASSPRQVGHQPQHF. The CDR3 DNA is TGCGCCAGCAGCCCCAGACAAGTTGGCCATCAGCCCCAGCATTTT.

This chain uses TRBV14 with TRBJ2-7; 8 bases match TRBD2. This CDR3 spans 14 amino acids. J gave up 0 bases and V 4 bases, and 2 bases lay outside the gene matches. Germline V gene lookup returns CDR1 SGHDN and CDR2 FVKESK. Here the CDR3 reads CASSPLAASYEQYF. In nucleotides, the CDR3 is TGTGCCAGCAGCCCACTAGCGGCCTCCTACGAGCAGTACTTC.

The genes are TRBV27 and TRBJ2-3; TRBD1 aligns across 10 bases. Per the germline V gene, CDR1 is MNHEY and CDR2 is SMNVEV (reference sequence). The trim removed 8 bases at V and 6 bases at J, leaving 23 bases unmatched. CDR3 length: 19 amino acids. The CDR3 DNA sequence: TGTGCCAGCCTCTCCCCTCATGGGACAGGGGAATTTATGTGGGATACGCAGTATTTT. Its protein product is CASLSPHGTGEFMWDTQYF.

The V and J genes are TRBV2 and TRBJ1-6, with 9 bases aligning to TRBD1. The CDR3 consists of 14 residues. V gave up 7 bases and J gave up 5 bases; unmatched junction bases: 3. Germline values: CDR1 SNHLY, CDR2 FYNNEI. The chain's CDR3 is CASTGQGNNSPLHF. CDR3 nucleotides: TGTGCCAGCACTGGACAGGGGAATAATTCACCCCTCCACTTT.

This chain uses TRBV6-1 with TRBJ2-2; 10 nucleotides line up with TRBD1. Germline loops: CDR1 MNHNS, CDR2 SASEGT. The CDR3 covers 15 residues. V lost 3 bases, J lost 7 bases, and 5 bases stayed unmatched. The CDR3 sequence: CASSDDRGLFGELFF. CDR3 DNA sequence: TGTGCCAGCAGTGACGACAGGGGGCTGTTCGGGGAGCTGTTTTTT.

V usage is TRBV7-9 and J usage is TRBJ2-5, with 9 bases fitting TRBD1. Looked up from germline, CDR1 is SEHNR and CDR2 is FQNEAQ (reference sequence). The trim removed 3 bases at V and 0 bases at J, leaving 8 bases unmatched. This CDR3 has 17 amino acids. CDR3 in amino acids: CASSFYGQGRYQETQYF. Here the CDR3 DNA reads TGTGCCAGCAGCTTTTACGGACAGGGGCGGTACCAAGAGACCCAGTACTTC.

This chain connects TRBV5-8 to TRBJ1-6; 8 bases fit TRBD1. V lost 4 bases and J lost 10; bases outside the gene matches: 10. This CDR3 contains 15 residues. Germline V gene lookup returns CDR1 SGHTS and CDR2 YDEGEE. The DNA of the CDR3 is TGTGCCAGCAGCGTCAGGACAGGGCAGGGCTCACCCCTCCACTTT. Amino acid sequence: CASSVRTGQGSPLHF.

This chain links TRBV19 with TRBJ1-5; D not certain. Trimming pared 5 bases from V and 6 bases from J, leaving 17 bases between. The CDR3 spans 15 residues. CDR1 is LNHDA, CDR2 SQIVND, per germline (reference sequence). Written as DNA, the CDR3 is TGTGCCAGTAGTCTCCACCGGAAAGAAGGTCAGCCCCAGCATTTT. Translating gives CASSLHRKEGQPQHF.

This clone occurred once. CDR3 residues: CASRGGTGNTEAFF. In DNA form, the CDR3 reads TGTGCCAGCAGGGGTGGGACAGGGAACACTGAAGCTTTCTTT. The rearrangement joins TRBV2 to TRBJ1-1; 8 nucleotides line up with TRBD1. The V segment lost 6 bases and the J segment 1 base; nucleotides outside the gene matches: 4. The CDR3 contains 14 residues. Germline V lookup: CDR1 SNHLY, CDR2 FYNNEI.

The chain recombines TRBV6-5 with TRBJ2-1; D gene ambiguous. This CDR3 comprises 15 residues. V was pared by 0 bases and J by 3 bases, with 9 bases between. Germline V gene data show CDR1 as MNHEY and CDR2 as SVGAGI. The CDR3 loop reads CASSYSRTNYNEQFF. The CDR3 nucleotides are TGTGCCAGCAGTTACTCCCGGACCAACTACAATGAGCAGTTCTTC.

This chain uses TRBV13 with TRBJ2-1; D perhaps matches TRBD2 (6 bases). The CDR3 spans 13 residues. Trimming took 3 bases from V and 6 from J, leaving 9 bases between them. CDR1 is PRHDT, CDR2 FYEKMQ, per germline (reference sequence). The DNA for the CDR3 is TGTGCCAGCAGCTTCAGTAGCGGCAATGAGCAGTTCTTC. Amino acid sequence: CASSFSSGNEQFF.

For the CDR3, the DNA is TGTGCCACCAGCGCCCGGACAGGGGGGACCTACGAGCAGTACTTC. It specifies CATSARTGGTYEQYF. The chain couples TRBV15 to TRBJ2-7, with 10 bases identical to TRBD1. The germline CDR1 and CDR2 sequences are LNHNV and YYDKDF (reference sequence). CDR3 length equals 15 residues. V lost 5 bases, J lost 2 bases, and 6 bases stayed unmatched. Supplemented by reference TRBV15 and TRBJ2-7, the full variable domain reads DAMVIQNPRYQVTQFGKPVTLSCSQTLNHNVMYWYQQKSSQAPKLLFHYYDKDFNNEADTPDNFQSRRPNTSFCFLDIRSPGLGDTAMYLCATSARTGGTYEQYFGPGTRLTVT.

The J gene is TRBJ2-1, the V gene TRBV19; D is perhaps TRBD2 (7 bases). The germline V and J ends were trimmed by 7 bases and 5 bases, with 21 bases remaining between them. This CDR3 contains 16 residues. The germline V gene has CDR1 LNHDA and CDR2 SQIVND (reference sequence). The CDR3 nucleotides are TGTGCCAGTACCGCCACTGGGGGGGGGCGTAACAATGAGCAGTTCTTC. It specifies CASTATGGGRNNEQFF.

The chain links TRBV11-3 to TRBJ2-3; possible D gene TRBD1, 5 bases. V was trimmed by 3 bases and J by 0 bases, leaving 10 bases between them. The CDR3 runs 15 residues. Germline assignment: CDR1 SGHNT and CDR2 YENEEA. CDR3 nucleotides: TGTGCCAGCAGCTTCACAGGCCTAAGCACAGATACGCAGTATTTT. This translates into CASSFTGLSTDTQYF.

This clone was seen more than once but under ten times. The chain recombines TRBV13 with TRBJ1-6, with D hard to call. The CDR3 sequence is 14 residues long. Germline CDR1 is PRHDT and CDR2 is FYEKMQ (reference sequence). V lost 3 bases and J 9 bases, leaving 12 bases between the germline ends. The CDR3 loop reads CASSFRTEFSPLHF. The CDR3 DNA reads TGTGCCAGCAGCTTCCGGACGGAGTTTTCACCCCTCCACTTT.